This TCR beta chain was profiled in a study of patients and donors after allogeneic stem cell transplantation. This CDR3 region has 13 residues. V gave up 0 bases and J gave up 6 bases, with 8 bases separating them. TCRdb re-called the RT-PCR reads with MiXCR, one entry per CDR3 protein. The sample has approximately 31,000 distinct CDR3 sequences, around 40% seen once. This TCR was recovered from a human donor who was either an allogeneic HSCT recipient or a stem cell or donor lymphocyte infusion donor (not recorded which). It is not recorded whose cells these are; they may come from a transplant donor. The chain uses TRBV12-3 or TRBV12-4 and TRBJ1-1; D ambiguous. Sequencing used blood, either unsorted or a sorted T cell fraction (not recorded which). The CDR3 DNA reads as TGTGCCAGCAGTTTAGCGGCCCAGTCTGAAGCTTTCTTT. Translating it yields CASSLAAQSEAFF.